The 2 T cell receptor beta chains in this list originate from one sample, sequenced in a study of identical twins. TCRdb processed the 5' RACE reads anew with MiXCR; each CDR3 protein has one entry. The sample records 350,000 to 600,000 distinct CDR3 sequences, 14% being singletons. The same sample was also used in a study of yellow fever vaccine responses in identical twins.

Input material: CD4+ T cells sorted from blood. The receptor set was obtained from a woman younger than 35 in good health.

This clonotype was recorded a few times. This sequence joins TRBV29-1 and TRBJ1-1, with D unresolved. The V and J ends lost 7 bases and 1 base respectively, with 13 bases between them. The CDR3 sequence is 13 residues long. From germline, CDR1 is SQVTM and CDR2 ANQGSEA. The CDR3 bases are TGCAGCGCTCTAAGAGGGTCGAACACTGAAGCTTTCTTT. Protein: CSALRGSNTEAFF.

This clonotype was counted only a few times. The CDR3 spells CATSARVDSKTQYF. The CDR3 nucleotides read TGTGCCACCAGCGCTCGGGTAGATTCGAAGACCCAGTACTTC. The chain recombines TRBV15 with TRBJ2-5; D gene uncertain. The CDR3 covers 14 residues. Germline CDR1 and CDR2: LNHNV and YYDKDF (reference sequence). V lost 5 bases and J lost 6, with 16 bases in between.